A selection of T cell receptor beta chains follows, all from one sample in a study of blood T cell repertoires in COVID-19. Data came from immunoSEQ multiplex PCR; TCRdb stores just in-frame clones and leaves some out. The sample contains around 220,000 clones, around 85% of which appear only once. The sequenced sample consisted of peripheral blood. Receptor source: a woman between 45 and 65 years old with acute or convalescent COVID-19. CDR3s include the opening cysteine and the closing phenylalanine or tryptophan. The order of the fields is CDR3 length, clone size, J gene, D gene, V gene, CDR3 DNA, CDR3 protein. D genes are given only for firm matches. For some rows the clone size is stated as once, few or many, or as a class when expanded; others skip it.

len: 14
abundance: NA
j_gene: TRBJ1-3
d_gene: NA
v_gene: TRBV10-3
CDR3nt: TGTGCCACCGTGGACAGTTCCTCTGGAAACACCATATATTTT
CDR3aa: CATVDSSSGNTIYF

len: 15
abundance: NA
j_gene: TRBJ2-1
d_gene: TRBD1
v_gene: TRBV7-8
CDR3nt: TGTGCCAGCAGCTTCGGACAGGGGCCCAGCAATGAGCAGTTCTTC
CDR3aa: CASSFGQGPSNEQFF

len: 15
abundance: NA
j_gene: TRBJ2-2
d_gene: NA
v_gene: TRBV7-2
CDR3nt: TGTGCCAGCAGCTTACGGACAGCGAACACCGGGGAGCTGTTTTTT
CDR3aa: CASSLRTANTGELFF

len: 14
abundance: once
j_gene: TRBJ2-3
d_gene: NA
v_gene: TRBV5-8
CDR3nt: TGTGCCAGCAGCACGGGAGTTCGCACAGATACGCAGTATTTT
CDR3aa: CASSTGVRTDTQYF

len: 15
abundance: NA
j_gene: TRBJ1-6
d_gene: NA
v_gene: TRBV7-3
CDR3nt: TGTGCCAGCAGCTTAACGCCCAGTATTGATTCACCCCTCCACTTT
CDR3aa: CASSLTPSIDSPLHF

len: 16
abundance: NA
j_gene: TRBJ2-1
d_gene: TRBD2
v_gene: TRBV5-1
CDR3nt: TGCGCCAGCAGCCCCTTAGCGGGAGAAAGGTTTAGTGAGCAGTTCTTC
CDR3aa: CASSPLAGERFSEQFF

len: 14
abundance: NA
j_gene: TRBJ2-7
d_gene: NA
v_gene: TRBV13
CDR3nt: TGTGCCAGCAGCTTAAACCGGCGGACCTACGAGCAGTACTTC
CDR3aa: CASSLNRRTYEQYF

len: 16
abundance: NA
j_gene: TRBJ2-2
d_gene: NA
v_gene: TRBV5-6
CDR3nt: TGTGCCAGCAGCACCCAGGGGTCGGTGGGCACCGGGGAGCTGTTTTTT
CDR3aa: CASSTQGSVGTGELFF

len: 14
abundance: NA
j_gene: TRBJ2-5
d_gene: NA
v_gene: TRBV18
CDR3nt: TGTGCCAGCTCACCACCCGAGCAGGTTGAGACCCAGTACTTC
CDR3aa: CASSPPEQVETQYF

len: 15
abundance: NA
j_gene: TRBJ1-5
d_gene: NA
v_gene: TRBV27
CDR3nt: TGTGCCAGCAGTCCTGTCGGACAGCCCAAAGTTGCCCAGCATTTT
CDR3aa: CASSPVGQPKVAQHF

len: 15
abundance: NA
j_gene: TRBJ1-2
d_gene: NA
v_gene: TRBV19
CDR3nt: TGTGCCAGTAGCGAGGGGAGGTCCGGTGTCTATGGCTACACCTTC
CDR3aa: CASSEGRSGVYGYTF

len: 16
abundance: NA
j_gene: TRBJ2-3
d_gene: TRBD1
v_gene: TRBV4-3
CDR3nt: TGCGCCAGCAGCCAAGATTTAGAAGGGGGCCTCGATACGCAGTATTTT
CDR3aa: CASSQDLEGGLDTQYF

len: 13
abundance: NA
j_gene: TRBJ2-7
d_gene: TRBD1
v_gene: TRBV29-1
CDR3nt: TGCAGCGTTGTTGGGACAGGGGTGATCGAGCAGTACTTC
CDR3aa: CSVVGTGVIEQYF

len: 14
abundance: NA
j_gene: TRBJ2-1
d_gene: TRBD2
v_gene: TRBV20-1
CDR3nt: TGCAGTGCTAGTATTGCGGGGGGGCTCAATGAGCAGTTCTTC
CDR3aa: CSASIAGGLNEQFF

len: 16
abundance: NA
j_gene: TRBJ2-3
d_gene: TRBD2
v_gene: TRBV19
CDR3nt: TGTGCCAGTAGTACTAGGGGACTAGCGGGTTTAGATACGCAGTATTTT
CDR3aa: CASSTRGLAGLDTQYF

len: 14
abundance: once
j_gene: TRBJ2-7
d_gene: TRBD1
v_gene: TRBV5-3
CDR3nt: TGTGCCAGAAGTCTACAGACAGGGCCCTACGAGCAGTACTTC
CDR3aa: CARSLQTGPYEQYF

len: 14
abundance: NA
j_gene: TRBJ1-3
d_gene: NA
v_gene: TRBV9
CDR3nt: TGTGCCAGCAGCCCCGGAGACTCTGGAAACACCATATATTTT
CDR3aa: CASSPGDSGNTIYF

len: 14
abundance: NA
j_gene: TRBJ2-5
d_gene: NA
v_gene: TRBV5-4
CDR3nt: TGTGCCAGCAGTCCCTTGGGAGCACGGGAGACCCAGTACTTC
CDR3aa: CASSPLGARETQYF

len: 16
abundance: NA
j_gene: TRBJ2-1
d_gene: NA
v_gene: TRBV5-1
CDR3nt: TGCGCCAGCAGCCCGACGGGGGAGAGGAGAGGGAATGAGCAGTTCTTC
CDR3aa: CASSPTGERRGNEQFF

len: 14
abundance: NA
j_gene: TRBJ1-5
d_gene: NA
v_gene: TRBV19
CDR3nt: TGTGCCAGTAGTATGGGCAGTCTAAATCAGCCCCAGCATTTT
CDR3aa: CASSMGSLNQPQHF

len: 15
abundance: NA
j_gene: TRBJ2-3
d_gene: NA
v_gene: TRBV5-6
CDR3nt: TGTGCCAGCAGCTTGAGGCGGATCGCCACAGATACGCAGTATTTT
CDR3aa: CASSLRRIATDTQYF

len: 13
abundance: NA
j_gene: TRBJ2-3
d_gene: NA
v_gene: TRBV7-2
CDR3nt: TGTGCCAGCTCCCGGGGGATGACAGATACGCAGTATTTT
CDR3aa: CASSRGMTDTQYF

len: 16
abundance: NA
j_gene: TRBJ2-1
d_gene: NA
v_gene: TRBV11-2
CDR3nt: TGTGCCAGCAGCAAGCTAGCGCCCTTCTCCTACAATGAGCAGTTCTTC
CDR3aa: CASSKLAPFSYNEQFF

len: 14
abundance: NA
j_gene: TRBJ2-7
d_gene: NA
v_gene: TRBV11-2
CDR3nt: TGTGCCAGCAGCGTACCCGGACAGACGTACGAGCAGTACTTC
CDR3aa: CASSVPGQTYEQYF

len: 11
abundance: once
j_gene: TRBJ2-1
d_gene: NA
v_gene: TRBV20-1
CDR3nt: TGCAGTGCTGAGGAAGGAAATGAGCAGTTCTTC
CDR3aa: CSAEEGNEQFF

len: 14
abundance: NA
j_gene: TRBJ2-5
d_gene: TRBD2
v_gene: TRBV24-1
CDR3nt: TGTGCCACCAGTCCTCGGGGGGGGCAAGAGACCCAGTACTTC
CDR3aa: CATSPRGGQETQYF

len: 14
abundance: once
j_gene: TRBJ1-2
d_gene: NA
v_gene: TRBV10-3
CDR3nt: TGTGCCATCAGTCTTAGTGGACCTTCAGGGGGCTACACCTTC
CDR3aa: CAISLSGPSGGYTF

len: 19
abundance: NA
j_gene: TRBJ1-5
d_gene: NA
v_gene: TRBV15
CDR3nt: TGTGCCACCAGCAGAGAAGGGGAACAGGGAAAGCGCTTCGGTCAGCCCCAGCATTTT
CDR3aa: CATSREGEQGKRFGQPQHF

len: 14
abundance: NA
j_gene: TRBJ2-3
d_gene: TRBD2
v_gene: TRBV27
CDR3nt: TGTGCCAGCAGTTGGCGGGAGCGGGCAGATACGCAGTATTTT
CDR3aa: CASSWRERADTQYF

len: 16
abundance: NA
j_gene: TRBJ2-3
d_gene: TRBD2
v_gene: TRBV5-1
CDR3nt: TGCGCCAGCAGCGCCCCACTAGCGGGAGGCACAGATACGCAGTATTTT
CDR3aa: CASSAPLAGGTDTQYF

len: 12
abundance: NA
j_gene: TRBJ2-4
d_gene: NA
v_gene: TRBV10-1
CDR3nt: TGCGCCAGCACCCGGGACAAAAACATTCAGTACTTC
CDR3aa: CASTRDKNIQYF

len: 15
abundance: NA
j_gene: TRBJ2-1
d_gene: TRBD2
v_gene: TRBV9
CDR3nt: TGTGCCAGCAGCTGGGACTACCTGGGAGACAATGAGCAGTTCTTC
CDR3aa: CASSWDYLGDNEQFF

len: 13
abundance: NA
j_gene: TRBJ1-1
d_gene: NA
v_gene: TRBV19
CDR3nt: TGTGCCAGTAGTACGGGGGACCGCATACGGGCTTTCTTT
CDR3aa: CASSTGDRIRAFF

len: 15
abundance: once
j_gene: TRBJ1-6
d_gene: NA
v_gene: TRBV30
CDR3nt: TGTGCCTGGAGTGGGGCCAGGGTTTTAAGTTCACCCCTCCACTTT
CDR3aa: CAWSGARVLSSPLHF

len: 16
abundance: NA
j_gene: TRBJ1-2
d_gene: NA
v_gene: TRBV4-3
CDR3nt: TGCGCCAGCAGCCAAGAAGGGTCAGGGCGTTCGGGTGGCTACACCTTC
CDR3aa: CASSQEGSGRSGGYTF

len: 15
abundance: NA
j_gene: TRBJ1-4
d_gene: TRBD1
v_gene: TRBV19
CDR3nt: TGTGCCAGTAGTTCCGGCGGGACAGAAGATGAAAAACTGTTTTTT
CDR3aa: CASSSGGTEDEKLFF

len: 15
abundance: once
j_gene: TRBJ2-7
d_gene: TRBD2
v_gene: TRBV19
CDR3nt: TGTGCCAGTAGTATAGCCCTAGCGGGAGGCTACGAGCAGTACTTC
CDR3aa: CASSIALAGGYEQYF

len: 14
abundance: NA
j_gene: TRBJ2-2
d_gene: NA
v_gene: TRBV19
CDR3nt: TGTGCCAGTAGTCGCGACAGAAACACCGGGGAGCTGTTTTTT
CDR3aa: CASSRDRNTGELFF

len: 11
abundance: NA
j_gene: TRBJ1-3
d_gene: NA
v_gene: TRBV3-1/TRBV3-2
CDR3nt: TGTGCCAGCAGCCCGGGGAACACCATATATTTT
CDR3aa: CASSPGNTIYF

len: 14
abundance: NA
j_gene: TRBJ1-1
d_gene: TRBD1
v_gene: TRBV18
CDR3nt: TGTGCCAGCTCACAACGACAGGGGAACACTGAAGCTTTCTTT
CDR3aa: CASSQRQGNTEAFF

len: 15
abundance: NA
j_gene: TRBJ2-7
d_gene: TRBD1
v_gene: TRBV24-1
CDR3nt: TGTGCCACCAGTGCTCCCGGGACAGGGTACGACGAGCAGTACTTC
CDR3aa: CATSAPGTGYDEQYF

len: 14
abundance: NA
j_gene: TRBJ2-7
d_gene: TRBD2
v_gene: TRBV3-1/TRBV3-2
CDR3nt: TGTGCCAGCAGCCAAGGGGGACTAGTCTCCGAGCAGTACTTC
CDR3aa: CASSQGGLVSEQYF

len: 15
abundance: once
j_gene: TRBJ2-2
d_gene: TRBD1
v_gene: TRBV9
CDR3nt: TGTGCCAGCAGCCCCCTAGGGACAGGGACCGGGGAGCTGTTTTTT
CDR3aa: CASSPLGTGTGELFF

len: 16
abundance: NA
j_gene: TRBJ1-1
d_gene: TRBD1
v_gene: TRBV10-2
CDR3nt: TGCGCCAGCAGCGGGACAGGGGGACGGCTTGACACTGAAGCTTTCTTT
CDR3aa: CASSGTGGRLDTEAFF

len: 18
abundance: NA
j_gene: TRBJ2-5
d_gene: TRBD2
v_gene: TRBV7-2
CDR3nt: TGTGCCAGCAGCTCACCTAGAGGGACTAGCGGGGAACAAGAGACCCAGTACTTC
CDR3aa: CASSSPRGTSGEQETQYF

len: 15
abundance: NA
j_gene: TRBJ2-7
d_gene: NA
v_gene: TRBV3-1/TRBV3-2
CDR3nt: TGTGCCAGCAGCCAAGAATGGGACACCTCCTACGAGCAGTACTTC
CDR3aa: CASSQEWDTSYEQYF

len: 14
abundance: NA
j_gene: TRBJ2-5
d_gene: TRBD1
v_gene: TRBV6-6
CDR3nt: TGTGCCAGCAACGACAGGGGCCTCCAAGAGACCCAGTACTTC
CDR3aa: CASNDRGLQETQYF

len: 13
abundance: NA
j_gene: TRBJ2-7
d_gene: TRBD1
v_gene: TRBV30
CDR3nt: TGTGCCTGGGGACAGGGGGTCTCCTACGAGCAGTACTTC
CDR3aa: CAWGQGVSYEQYF

len: 15
abundance: NA
j_gene: TRBJ1-5
d_gene: TRBD1
v_gene: TRBV18
CDR3nt: TGTGCCAGCTCACCACGCACAGGGGACAATCAGCCCCAGCATTTT
CDR3aa: CASSPRTGDNQPQHF

len: 16
abundance: NA
j_gene: TRBJ2-3
d_gene: TRBD1
v_gene: TRBV7-6
CDR3nt: TGTGCCAGCAGCTTAGAATTGGGACAGGGAGCAGATACGCAGTATTTT
CDR3aa: CASSLELGQGADTQYF

len: 14
abundance: NA
j_gene: TRBJ2-7
d_gene: NA
v_gene: TRBV19
CDR3nt: TGTGCCAGTAGTAATTCAAACCGCCGGGACGAGCAGTACTTC
CDR3aa: CASSNSNRRDEQYF

len: 14
abundance: NA
j_gene: TRBJ1-5
d_gene: NA
v_gene: TRBV4-2
CDR3nt: TGTGCCAGCAGCCAAGATCAGGCCAATCAGCCCCAGCATTTT
CDR3aa: CASSQDQANQPQHF

len: 15
abundance: once
j_gene: TRBJ2-1
d_gene: TRBD1
v_gene: TRBV5-5
CDR3nt: TGTGCCAGCAGCTTCCGGGACAGGGGAGACAATGAGCAGTTCTTC
CDR3aa: CASSFRDRGDNEQFF

len: 13
abundance: NA
j_gene: TRBJ1-6
d_gene: NA
v_gene: TRBV6-5
CDR3nt: TGTGCCAGCAAAGGGAGACAAGGTTCACCCCTCCACTTT
CDR3aa: CASKGRQGSPLHF

len: 13
abundance: NA
j_gene: TRBJ1-2
d_gene: TRBD1
v_gene: TRBV6-5
CDR3nt: TGTGCCAGCAGCCTCCGGGACAGTTGGGGCTACACCTTC
CDR3aa: CASSLRDSWGYTF

len: 14
abundance: NA
j_gene: TRBJ1-1
d_gene: NA
v_gene: TRBV6-6
CDR3nt: TGTGCCAGCAGTTACGAGGCCATGAACACTGAAGCTTTCTTT
CDR3aa: CASSYEAMNTEAFF

len: 14
abundance: NA
j_gene: TRBJ1-2
d_gene: NA
v_gene: TRBV6-5
CDR3nt: TGTGCCAGCAGTCCGGACAGAACTAACTATGGCTACACCTTC
CDR3aa: CASSPDRTNYGYTF

len: 15
abundance: NA
j_gene: TRBJ1-3
d_gene: NA
v_gene: TRBV7-2
CDR3nt: TGTGCCAGCAGCTTAAGGGGACAATCTGGAAACACCATATATTTT
CDR3aa: CASSLRGQSGNTIYF